The 6 T cell receptor beta chains listed next were all sequenced from one sample in a study of Ad26.COV2.S vaccination and SARS-CoV-2 variants. Treatment of the sample: 19 received Ad26.COV2.S at low or high dose, single or two shots; about 5 received placebo; per-sample allocation not given. Collection of samples fell on day 63 after the first vaccine or placebo injection. Measured with immunoSEQ multiplex PCR; TCRdb has only the in-frame clones, and not every one. The sample lists 430,000 or so clones; around 90% were seen once. Sequenced material: peripheral blood, taken in a trial of Ad26.COV2.S vaccine versus placebo. These TCRs come from a person aged 18-60 years who received the Ad26.COV2.S COVID-19 vaccine or a placebo.

This clone was picked up one time. V and J are TRBV30 and TRBJ1-1; D ambiguous. CDR1 GTSNPN and CDR2 SVGIG come from the germline V gene (reference sequence). Deletions cut 7 bases from V and 3 bases from J, with 12 bases between. The CDR3 covers 12 residues. CDR3 bases: TGTGCCTTAGGTGGGGTGGACACTGAAGCTTTCTTT. Amino acid sequence: CALGGVDTEAFF.

The V call is TRBV6-5, the J call TRBJ1-4; TRBD1 agrees at 8 bases. Germline assignment: CDR1 MNHEY and CDR2 SVGAGI. CDR3 length equals 16 residues. Trimming removed 1 base from V and 7 bases from J; junction bases left unmatched: 8. The CDR3 loop reads CASSYLDRGVGEKLFF. The CDR3 coding sequence is TGTGCCAGCAGTTACTTAGACAGGGGTGTGGGTGAAAAACTGTTTTTT.

This chain links TRBV5-5 with TRBJ2-4; maybe TRBD1 (6 bases). CDR3 length equals 18 residues. V gave up 2 bases and J gave up 0 bases, with 18 bases separating them. Germline CDR1 and CDR2: SGHKS and YYEKEE (reference sequence). The DNA of the CDR3 is TGTGCCAGCAGCTTAGAAGACAGGACTCTTCTAGCCAAAAACATTCAGTACTTC. Protein: CASSLEDRTLLAKNIQYF.

V usage is TRBV27 and J usage is TRBJ1-6, with D perhaps TRBD1 (6 bases). The CDR3 runs to 13 residues. The V end lost 7 bases, the J end lost 15 bases, and 19 bases lay between the germline ends. CDR1 and CDR2 (germline): MNHEY, SMNVEV (reference sequence). This CDR3 is CASTNDARGVLHF. For the CDR3, the DNA is TGTGCCAGCACGAACGATGCCAGGGGAGTCCTCCACTTT.

To note about this clone: Distinct nucleotide sequences in the sample also encode this CDR3. The CDR3 here is CSVEGLAGVYNEQFF. The CDR3 region has the DNA TGCAGCGTTGAAGGGTTAGCGGGGGTCTACAATGAGCAGTTCTTC. The J gene is TRBJ2-1, the V gene TRBV29-1, with 9 bases matching TRBD2. Looked up from germline, CDR1 is SQVTM and CDR2 is ANQGSEA. V lost 1 base and J lost 3; bases outside the gene matches: 4. CDR3 length: 15 amino acids.

The chain is built from TRBV11-2 and TRBJ2-3, with 10 bases lining up with TRBD2. The CDR3 consists of 15 residues. V dropped 5 bases and J dropped 5; count of bases not matched to a gene: 7. Germline CDR1 and CDR2: SGHAT and FQNNGV. The CDR3 bases are TGTGCCAGCAGCGTAGGGGGGACTAGCGTAGATACGCAGTATTTT. This gives the protein CASSVGGTSVDTQYF.